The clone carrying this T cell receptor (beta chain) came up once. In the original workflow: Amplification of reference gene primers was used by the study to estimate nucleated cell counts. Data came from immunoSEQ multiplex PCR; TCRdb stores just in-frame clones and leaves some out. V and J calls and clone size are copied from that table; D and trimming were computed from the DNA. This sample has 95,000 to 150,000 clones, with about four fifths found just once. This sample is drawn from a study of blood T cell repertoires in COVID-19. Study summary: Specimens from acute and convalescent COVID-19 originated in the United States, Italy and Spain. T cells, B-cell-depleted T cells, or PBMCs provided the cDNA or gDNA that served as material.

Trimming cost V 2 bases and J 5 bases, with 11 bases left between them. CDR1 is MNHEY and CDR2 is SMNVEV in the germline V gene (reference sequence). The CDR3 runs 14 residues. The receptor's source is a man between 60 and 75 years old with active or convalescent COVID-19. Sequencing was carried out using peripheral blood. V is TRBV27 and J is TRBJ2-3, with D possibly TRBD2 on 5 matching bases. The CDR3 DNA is TGTGCCAGCAGTTTAGTCGGGAAAATAGATACGCAGTATTTT. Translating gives CASSLVGKIDTQYF.